This entry lists 8 T cell receptor beta chains sequenced from one sample in a study of sequential checkpoint blockade in melanoma. Sequencing used immunoSEQ multiplex PCR; TCRdb keeps in-frame clones, though not all of them. This sample has over 2,000 clones, with 20% found just once. Treatment given: randomized to nivolumab then ipilimumab (arm A) or the reverse (arm B). The sample here was tumor tissue (inferred from file names), taken from a patient given nivolumab and ipilimumab in sequence. The source of these receptors is a human donor with melanoma.

There are a few counts of this clone. The chain combines TRBV28 with TRBJ1-2; possibly TRBD1 for D (6 bases). Trimming shortened V by 6 bases and J by 9 bases, and 26 bases separated the two germline ends. The V gene's germline CDR1 is MDHEN and CDR2 SYDVKM. The CDR3 loop spans 16 amino acids. In DNA, the CDR3 is TGTGCCAGCAGACCCCACCATCGATACAGGGTGGAGAGCTACACCTTC. This translates into CASRPHHRYRVESYTF.

A few counts support this clone. The rearrangement links TRBV28 to TRBJ2-3, with 7 bases aligning to TRBD1. Trimming took 4 bases from V and 7 from J; bases not matched to a gene: 2. The CDR3 is 12 residues long. Germline-derived CDR1 and CDR2 are MDHEN and SYDVKM. The CDR3 nucleotides read TGTGCCAGCAGTTCACAGGGGAATACGCAGTATTTT. It yields the protein CASSSQGNTQYF. The full variable domain, its missing parts supplied by reference TRBV28 and TRBJ2-3, is DVKVTQSSRYLVKRTGEKVFLECVQDMDHENMFWYRQDPGLGLRLIYFSYDVKMKEKGDIPEGYSVSREKKERFSLILESASTNQTSMYLCASSSQGNTQYFGPGTRLTVL.

This clone was detected a few times. This chain joins TRBV28 and TRBJ2-1; TRBD1 might be the D (5 bases). The CDR3 has 15 residues. Per the germline V gene, CDR1 is MDHEN and CDR2 is SYDVKM. V was pared by 7 bases and J by 1 base, with 14 bases between. The CDR3 bases are TGTGCCAGCACCTTAGGTGGGGCGTCCTACAATGAGCAGTTCTTC. It is translated as CASTLGGASYNEQFF.

The rearrangement uses TRBV25-1 and TRBJ1-6; possibly TRBD1 for D (5 bases). Trimming left V 3 bases short and J 10 bases short, with 10 bases between. The CDR3 has 13 amino acids. CDR1 is MGHDK and CDR2 is SYGVNS in the germline V gene. In DNA form, the CDR3 reads TGTGCCAGCAGTGATTGGGGGGACTCACCCCTCCACTTT. It yields the protein CASSDWGDSPLHF. Combining the CDR3 with reference TRBV25-1 and TRBJ1-6 gives the whole variable domain EADIYQTPRYLVIGTGKKITLECSQTMGHDKMYWYQQDPGMELHLIHYSYGVNSTEKGDLSSESTVSRIRTEHFPLTLESARPSHTSQYLCASSDWGDSPLHFGNGTRLTVT.

This clone is termed medium-sized. The chain has TRBV2 and TRBJ2-7; TRBD1 or TRBD2 may be the D gene (6 bases each). Germline V gene sequence: CDR1 SNHLY, CDR2 FYNNEI. V dropped 8 bases and J dropped 7 bases, with 21 bases sitting between them. The CDR3 is 14 residues long. CDR3 coding DNA: TGTGCCAGCGGGAGGAGGGGGAAGTCGGGTGAGCAGTACTTC. Its translation is CASGRRGKSGEQYF.

This clone appeared a few times. The chain links TRBV28 to TRBJ2-7, with TRBD1 matching over 9 bases. The germline CDR1 and CDR2 sequences are MDHEN and SYDVKM. This CDR3 is 15 amino acids long. After removal of 4 bases from V and 7 bases from J, the junction contained 11 bases not matched to a gene. CDR3 region: CASSYGTGFSREQYV. CDR3 nucleotides: TGTGCCAGCAGTTACGGGACAGGGTTTTCGAGGGAGCAGTACGTC.

J is TRBJ2-5 and V is TRBV28, with D uncertain. There are 13 residues in the CDR3. Germline loops: CDR1 MDHEN, CDR2 SYDVKM. Trimming shortened V by 10 bases and J by 0 bases, and 12 bases separated the two germline ends. The CDR3 DNA follows: TGTGCCACCCACTCTAGACACCAAGAGACCCAGTACTTC. Encoded protein: CATHSRHQETQYF.

This clone was detected many times. J is TRBJ2-1 and V is TRBV6-8; TRBD2 matches 10 bases. CDR1 MNHGY and CDR2 SAAAGT come from the germline V gene. This CDR3 contains 21 residues. Germline trimming cut 2 bases from V and 8 bases from J; bases unmatched to any gene: 24. In DNA form, the CDR3 reads TGTGCCAGCAGTTACGACAGGGTTACAGGGTGGGCTAGCGGGAGCATGTATGAGCAGTTCTTC. It is translated as CASSYDRVTGWASGSMYEQFF.